The clone carrying this T cell receptor beta chain has a count of ten or more. The entry originates in a study of T cell repertoires in cytomegalovirus infection. The CDR3 totals 14 residues. Trimming stripped 5 bases from V and 5 bases from J, with 15 bases between. Each CDR3 protein is one row after TCRdb ran MiXCR on the reads. The sample shows some 440,000 distinct CDR3 sequences, about 33% of them seen only once. Sequencing was carried out using PBMCs. The TCR was taken from a human donor in good health (CMV status not recorded). Some clones in this sample may be carry-over from other donors' samples. The rearrangement joins TRBV12-3 or TRBV12-4 to TRBJ1-1, with unresolved D. The CDR3 DNA reads as TGTGCCAGCAGTAACTCAGGAGGAGGGACTGAAGCTTTCTTT. It specifies CASSNSGGGTEAFF.